The 31 T cell receptor beta chains below all came from one sample that was sequenced in a study of CD8+CD57+ T cells in acquired aplastic anemia. Profiles of TCR beta VDJ and CDR3 were generated from a genomic DNA template. TCRdb redid the calling of the reads with MiXCR, one entry per CDR3 protein. This table holds 150,000 to 200,000 distinct CDR3 sequences, 64% found once. The sample was sorted CD4+, CD8+, or CD8+CD57+ T cells (not recorded which) from PBMCs. These receptors were obtained from a human donor with severe aplastic anemia or a healthy control (not recorded which).

About this clonotype: One junction end does not reproduce the germline sequence, and a read error may be involved. The CDR3 is CASSQPGAGDADTQYF. As DNA, the CDR3 is TGTGCCAGCAGCCAACCGGGGGCGGGGGATGCAGATACGCAGTATTTT. V and J are TRBV10-1 and TRBJ2-3; D is perhaps TRBD2 (7 bases). Germline-derived CDR1 and CDR2 are WNHNN and SYGVQD (reference sequence). This CDR3 contains 16 residues.

The chain uses TRBV7-9 and TRBJ2-7; D gene ambiguous. Trimming removed 8 bases at V and 6 bases at J, with 20 bases between. The CDR3 has 14 residues. Germline V gene data show CDR1 as SEHNR and CDR2 as FQNEAQ (reference sequence). The CDR3: CASSPDTSLGEQYF. The CDR3 bases are TGTGCCAGCTCACCAGATACGTCTCTCGGCGAGCAGTACTTC.

This clonotype was seen many times. V usage is TRBV20-1 and J usage is TRBJ1-6; the match to TRBD1 covers 11 bases. The CDR3 consists of 14 residues. V dropped 6 bases and J dropped 7; count of bases not matched to a gene: 5. Germline V CDR1 and CDR2: DFQATT, SNEGSKA (reference sequence). CDR3 coding DNA: TGCAGTGCCCGGGACAGGGGGGGAAATTCACCCCTCCACTTT. It codes for CSARDRGGNSPLHF.

V is TRBV2 and J is TRBJ1-1; 9 bases line up with TRBD1. CDR1 and CDR2 from the germline V gene are SNHLY and FYNNEI. CDR3 length: 13 amino acids. V lost 3 bases and J lost 10; bases outside the gene matches: 6. CDR3 nucleotide sequence: TGTGCCAGCAGTGATCCCCTGACAGGGGGAGCTTTCTTT. Its translation: CASSDPLTGGAFF.

The chain recombines TRBV29-1 with TRBJ2-3; 12 nucleotides agree with TRBD2. Trimming took 7 bases from V and 3 from J; bases not matched to a gene: 11. CDR1 SQVTM and CDR2 ANQGSEA come from the germline V gene. This CDR3 is built from 16 residues. CDR3 region: CSAGLAGTLGTDTQYF. Written as DNA, the CDR3 is TGCAGCGCGGGACTAGCGGGCACCCTAGGGACAGATACGCAGTATTTT.

There are many counts of this clonotype. CDR3 amino acids: CASSSIGTGNYEQYF. In nucleotides, the CDR3 is TGTGCCAGCAGTTCTATAGGGACCGGTAACTACGAGCAGTACTTC. The V call is TRBV12-3 or TRBV12-4, the J call TRBJ2-7, with D perhaps given as TRBD1 or TRBD2 (5 bases each). The germline V and J ends were trimmed by 4 bases and 3 bases, with 16 bases remaining between them. The CDR3 totals 15 residues.

This clonotype was counted once. This chain links TRBV7-3 with TRBJ2-6; D remains ambiguous. This CDR3 is built from 14 residues. V lost 5 bases and J 4 bases, leaving 9 bases between the germline ends. Germline V CDR1 and CDR2: SGHTA, FQGTGA. Written as DNA, the CDR3 is TGTGCCAGCAGCCTACACCGGGGGGCCAACGTCCTGACTTTC. Protein sequence: CASSLHRGANVLTF.

This clonotype was counted a few times. This chain links TRBV6-4 with TRBJ2-3; the match to TRBD2 covers 8 bases. V gave up 3 bases and J gave up 2 bases; unmatched junction bases: 7. The germline V gene encodes CDR1 MRHNA and CDR2 SNTAGT. The CDR3 is made up of 16 amino acids. The CDR3 sequence: CASSESVRGATDTQYF. For the CDR3, the DNA is TGTGCCAGCAGTGAATCTGTGCGGGGGGCCACAGATACGCAGTATTTT.

CDR3 DNA: TGCAGTGCCCAACTCGCGGGGGTTTCCTACGAGCAGTACTTC. It encodes CSAQLAGVSYEQYF. The gene calls are TRBV20-1 and TRBJ2-7, with TRBD2 identical over 7 bases. This CDR3 has 14 residues. The J segment lost 1 base and the V segment lost 6 bases, leaving 9 bases of the junction unmatched. Per germline, CDR1 DFQATT and CDR2 SNEGSKA (reference sequence).

This clonotype has a count of ten or more. The gene calls are TRBV6-5 and TRBJ2-5, with 14 bases that match TRBD2. J gave up 4 bases and V 0 bases, and 1 base lay outside the gene matches. The CDR3 totals 16 residues. Per the germline V gene, CDR1 is MNHEY and CDR2 is SVGAGI. This CDR3 reads CASSYSGTSGGETQYF. The CDR3 region has the DNA TGTGCCAGCAGTTACTCCGGGACTAGCGGGGGAGAGACCCAGTACTTC.

The chain couples TRBV9 to TRBJ2-2; weak D call: TRBD1 (6 bases). Germline-derived CDR1 and CDR2 are SGDLS and YYNGEE. Trimming left V 4 bases short and J 4 bases short, with 11 bases between. CDR3 size: 14 residues. CDR3 amino acids: CASSPHRVTGELFF. The CDR3 region has the DNA TGTGCCAGCAGCCCCCACAGGGTCACCGGGGAGCTGTTTTTT.

The chain uses TRBV4-1 and TRBJ2-7, with unresolved D. The length of the CDR3 is 13 residues. Trimming left V 3 bases short and J 2 bases short, with 8 bases between. Germline V gene sequence: CDR1 MGHRA, CDR2 YSYEKL. The CDR3 loop reads CASSHPGTYEQYF. The CDR3, as DNA: TGCGCCAGCAGCCACCCGGGCACCTACGAGCAGTACTTC.

The chain uses TRBV10-3 and TRBJ1-5, with D unresolved. Looked up from germline, CDR1 is ENHRY and CDR2 is SYGVKD. Trimming left V 1 base short and J 3 bases short, with 10 bases between. CDR3 length: 15 amino acids. The DNA of the CDR3 is TGTGCCATCAGTGAGTGGGGAGATACCAATCAGCCCCAGCATTTT. It codes for CAISEWGDTNQPQHF.

The rearrangement uses TRBV2 and TRBJ1-3; D might be TRBD1 (6 bases). Germline values: CDR1 SNHLY, CDR2 FYNNEI. The CDR3 extends over 16 amino acids. The V gene lost 8 bases and the J gene lost 3 bases, with 20 bases spanning the gap. In nucleotides, the CDR3 is TGTGCCAGCGGTCCCTGGGACATCGAAAGTGGAAACACCATATATTTT. Amino acids: CASGPWDIESGNTIYF.

The V gene is TRBV29-1, the J gene TRBJ1-1; D remains unclear. Trimming removed 6 bases at V and 1 base at J, with 6 bases between. Germline CDR1 and CDR2: SQVTM and ANQGSEA. This CDR3 is built from 11 residues. In DNA, the CDR3 is TGCAGCGTCAGACGGAACACTGAAGCTTTCTTT. This codes for CSVRRNTEAFF.

This clonotype appeared many times. The DNA of the CDR3 is TGCAGCGTTGTGGGGGACGGCTATAATGAAAAACTGTTTTTT. Its translation is CSVVGDGYNEKLFF. The chain employs TRBV29-1 and TRBJ1-4; a weak D match, TRBD1 (5 bases). Germline CDR1 SQVTM, CDR2 ANQGSEA. V was shortened by 4 bases and J by 4 bases, with 13 bases between the two germline ends. The length of the CDR3 is 14 residues.

CDR3 bases: TGCAGCGTTGACGTTACTCAGGGTACCTATGGCTACACCTTC. Translated: CSVDVTQGTYGYTF. The chain joins TRBV29-1 to TRBJ1-2, with a possible D match to TRBD1 (5 bases). V was cut by 3 bases and J by 4 bases, with 15 bases left in between. The CDR3 runs to 14 residues. Germline V lookup: CDR1 SQVTM, CDR2 ANQGSEA.

This clonotype was detected only once. The chain recombines TRBV20-1 with TRBJ2-7, with a possible D match to TRBD1 (5 bases). Trimming pared 2 bases from V and 1 base from J, leaving 12 bases between. Germline V lookup: CDR1 DFQATT, CDR2 SNEGSKA (reference sequence). CDR3 length: 14 residues. CDR3 loop: CSARPSDRSYEQYF. The CDR3 region has the DNA TGCAGTGCTAGACCATCAGACAGATCCTACGAGCAGTACTTC.

The chain joins TRBV28 to TRBJ1-2; 7 bases are shared with TRBD1. V lost 4 bases, J lost 3 bases, and 11 bases stayed unmatched. Germline lookup yields CDR1 MDHEN and CDR2 SYDVKM. This CDR3 comprises 16 residues. In nucleotides, the CDR3 is TGTGCCAGCAGTTCCTCGGGCCGACAGGGCTACTATGGCTACACCTTC. Amino acids: CASSSSGRQGYYGYTF.

CDR3 loop: CASSLMSPNTEAFF. The CDR3 region has the DNA TGTGCCAGCAGCTTAATGAGTCCGAACACTGAAGCTTTCTTT. The chain uses TRBV7-3 and TRBJ1-1; D not resolved. The V gene's germline CDR1 is SGHTA and CDR2 FQGTGA. CDR3 length: 14 amino acids. V lost 1 base, J lost 1 base, and 7 bases lay in between.

The V gene is TRBV6-1, the J gene TRBJ2-3; D is perhaps TRBD1 or TRBD2 (5 bases each). The CDR3 totals 13 residues. V lost 10 bases and J 2 bases, leaving 13 bases between the germline ends. Germline lookup yields CDR1 MNHNS and CDR2 SASEGT. The CDR3: CAISVGDTDTQYF. In nucleotides, the CDR3 is TGTGCCATCTCCGTGGGGGACACAGATACGCAGTATTTT.

This clonotype has a handful of counts. This chain uses TRBV15 with TRBJ2-5, with 11 positions matching TRBD2. Germline CDR1 LNHNV, CDR2 YYDKDF (reference sequence). The CDR3 totals 17 residues. Trimming took 0 bases from V and 3 from J; bases not matched to a gene: 6. CDR3 in DNA: TGTGCCACCAGCAGAGATAGGACTAGCGGGTGGGAAGAGACCCAGTACTTC. The encoded protein is CATSRDRTSGWEETQYF.

This rearrangement joins TRBV7-9 to TRBJ2-5; possibly TRBD1 for D (5 bases). V was cut by 3 bases and J by 6 bases, with 17 bases left in between. CDR3 length: 15 residues. Germline lookup yields CDR1 SEHNR and CDR2 FQNEAQ (reference sequence). DNA for the CDR3: TGTGCCAGCAGCTTGGGGCAGGGAAAGACCCAGACCCAGTACTTC. Protein: CASSLGQGKTQTQYF.

The chain links TRBV20-1 to TRBJ2-2, with D perhaps matching TRBD1 (5 bases). V was pared by 8 bases and J by 1 base, with 8 bases between. CDR1 is DFQATT and CDR2 is SNEGSKA in the germline V gene (reference sequence). This CDR3 spans 12 amino acids. The CDR3 here is CSLGQNTGELFF. Written as DNA, the CDR3 is TGCAGTCTCGGACAGAACACCGGGGAGCTGTTTTTT.

The V call is TRBV10-3, the J call TRBJ2-3; no clear D. The CDR3 extends over 15 amino acids. Germline V gives CDR1 ENHRY, CDR2 SYGVKD. V lost 5 bases to trimming and J lost 0 bases, with 12 bases between them. The CDR3 coding sequence is TGTGCCATCAGTCCGCACACCTCTAGCACAGATACGCAGTATTTT. It specifies CAISPHTSSTDTQYF.

The DNA of the CDR3 is TGTGCCACCGCGACTAATCGGGGCACAGATACGCAGTATTTT. Translation: CATATNRGTDTQYF. J is TRBJ2-3 and V is TRBV6-1, with D possibly TRBD2 on 5 matching bases. The CDR3 extends over 14 amino acids. V lost 10 bases and J 1 base, leaving 15 bases between the germline ends. Germline assignment: CDR1 MNHNS and CDR2 SASEGT.

The CDR3 region has the DNA TGTGCCAGCAGCCCCTCCCCCGGGGAGCAGTTCTTC. Its protein product is CASSPSPGEQFF. The rearrangement uses TRBV5-4 and TRBJ2-1; D call uncertain. The germline V gene encodes CDR1 SGHNT and CDR2 YYREEE (reference sequence). Trimming pared 4 bases from V and 10 bases from J, leaving 12 bases between. This CDR3 comprises 12 residues. The whole variable domain, filled in from reference TRBV5-4 and TRBJ2-1, reads ETGVTQSPTHLIKTRGQQVTLRCSSQSGHNTVSWYQQALGQGPQFIFQYYREEENGRGNFPPRFSGLQFPNYSSELNVNALELDDSALYLCASSPSPGEQFFGPGTRLTVL.

The rearrangement links TRBV5-1 to TRBJ2-1; D not certain. Germline CDR1 and CDR2: SGHRS and YFSETQ. This CDR3 has 13 amino acids. V was pared by 1 base and J by 6 bases, with 8 bases between. CDR3 nucleotides: TGCGCCAGCAGCTTGTCCGGAGTCAATGAGCAGTTCTTC. Its translation: CASSLSGVNEQFF.

This sequence joins TRBV24-1 and TRBJ2-1; TRBD2 matches at 7 bases. From germline, CDR1 is KGHDR and CDR2 SFDVKD. The CDR3 loop spans 13 amino acids. J gave up 7 bases and V 4 bases, and 3 bases lay outside the gene matches. CDR3 sequence (DNA): TGTGCCACCAGTGACTTCGGGGGGAATGAGCAGTTCTTC. This sequence encodes CATSDFGGNEQFF.

The chain has TRBV2 and TRBJ1-1; 9 bases fit TRBD1. Germline CDR1 reads SNHLY; CDR2 reads FYNNEI. The V segment lost 3 bases and the J segment 0 bases; nucleotides outside the gene matches: 17. The CDR3 has 20 residues. CDR3 amino acids: CASSDFSGAQGAAVNTEAFF. The CDR3 nucleotides read TGTGCCAGCAGTGACTTTTCGGGCGCACAGGGGGCGGCCGTGAACACTGAAGCTTTCTTT. Full variable domain (rest looked up from reference TRBV2 and TRBJ1-1): EPEVTQTPSHQVTQMGQEVILRCVPISNHLYFYWYRQILGQKVEFLVSFYNNEISEKSEIFDDQFSVERPDGSNFTLKIRSTKLEDSAMYFCASSDFSGAQGAAVNTEAFFGQGTRLTVV.

The gene calls are TRBV10-1 and TRBJ2-1, with 11 positions matching TRBD2. Germline CDR1 is WNHNN and CDR2 is SYGVQD (reference sequence). The length of the CDR3 is 16 residues. The trim removed 5 bases at V and 0 bases at J, leaving 3 bases unmatched. DNA for the CDR3: TGCGCCAGCAGTTTCACTAGCGGGAGCTCCTACAATGAGCAGTTCTTC. Amino acid sequence: CASSFTSGSSYNEQFF.